Listed below are T cell receptor beta chains from one sample, sequenced in a study of blood T cell repertoires in COVID-19. This table comes from immunoSEQ multiplex PCR, and its TCRdb copy is limited to in-frame clones, with some not included. Here the sample spans around 200,000 clones, approximately 87% being singletons. Sequencing was done on a sample of peripheral blood. These receptors all come from a woman aged 45 to 65 with acute or convalescent COVID-19. The CDR3 runs from the conserved cysteine through the conserved F or W. A D gene is named only where the DNA matches it firmly.

len: 14
d_gene: NA
v_gene: TRBV5-1
CDR3aa: CASSYYSGANVLTF

len: 13
d_gene: NA
v_gene: TRBV30
CDR3aa: CAWRGAKTYGYTF

len: 18
d_gene: NA
v_gene: TRBV21-1
CDR3aa: CASSTKRWSPIFDQPQHF

len: 11
d_gene: TRBD1
v_gene: TRBV6-5
CDR3aa: CASSYKGAAFF

len: 17
d_gene: TRBD2
v_gene: TRBV10-3
CDR3aa: CAISGTSGSRTYNEQFF

len: 14
d_gene: TRBD1
v_gene: TRBV10-2
CDR3aa: CASRASGGNEKLFF

len: 15
d_gene: TRBD1
v_gene: TRBV7-2
CDR3aa: CASSLATGPGYEQYF

len: 16
d_gene: TRBD2
v_gene: TRBV19
CDR3aa: CASSPRGLAYYNEQFF

len: 16
d_gene: TRBD1
v_gene: TRBV19
CDR3aa: CASSMKGARGNTEAFF

len: 15
d_gene: NA
v_gene: TRBV2
CDR3aa: CASSENDEGRNEQFF

len: 15
d_gene: NA
v_gene: TRBV18
CDR3aa: CASSPGTGGGLGYTF

len: 15
d_gene: TRBD2
v_gene: TRBV6-5
CDR3aa: CASNNLAGGTDTQYF

len: 19
d_gene: NA
v_gene: TRBV2
CDR3aa: CASRGGPTGGISGNQPQHF

len: 15
d_gene: NA
v_gene: TRBV6-5
CDR3aa: CASSYSRQRNQPQHF

len: 17
d_gene: TRBD2
v_gene: TRBV14
CDR3aa: CASSQDWASGGVNEQFF

len: 16
d_gene: NA
v_gene: TRBV3-1/TRBV3-2
CDR3aa: CASSQVWGRKNTEAFF

len: 14
d_gene: NA
v_gene: TRBV29-1
CDR3aa: CSVEFATKNTEAFF

len: 13
d_gene: TRBD2
v_gene: TRBV7-8
CDR3aa: CASSPGGDDEQFF

len: 14
d_gene: NA
v_gene: TRBV5-1
CDR3aa: CASSGGGADTEAFF

len: 13
d_gene: NA
v_gene: TRBV9
CDR3aa: CASSASSPDTQYF

len: 14
d_gene: TRBD1
v_gene: TRBV5-1
CDR3aa: CASSPDRLVGTQYF

len: 15
d_gene: TRBD1
v_gene: TRBV10-2
CDR3aa: CASRGTGVKVETQYF

len: 14
d_gene: NA
v_gene: TRBV6-5
CDR3aa: CASLPRVYNSPLHF

len: 17
d_gene: NA
v_gene: TRBV3-1/TRBV3-2
CDR3aa: CASSQGLKSRHTDTQYF

len: 12
d_gene: NA
v_gene: TRBV3-1/TRBV3-2
CDR3aa: CASSPNLVTQYF

len: 14
d_gene: TRBD2
v_gene: TRBV19
CDR3aa: CASSESGGAYEQYF

len: 15
d_gene: NA
v_gene: TRBV6-5
CDR3aa: CASSTGQTSTGELFF

len: 12
d_gene: NA
v_gene: TRBV7-8
CDR3aa: CASSPLINEQFF

len: 13
d_gene: NA
v_gene: TRBV24-1
CDR3aa: CATSAGNDQPQHF

len: 15
d_gene: NA
v_gene: TRBV18
CDR3aa: CASSQRAREDSPLHF

len: 17
d_gene: TRBD2
v_gene: TRBV5-1
CDR3aa: CASSLEGLAGRTDTQYF

len: 15
d_gene: TRBD1
v_gene: TRBV18
CDR3aa: CASSPPYTGGYGYTF

len: 17
d_gene: TRBD1
v_gene: TRBV7-3
CDR3aa: CASSLETQGPTRVGQYF

len: 14
d_gene: TRBD2
v_gene: TRBV10-1
CDR3aa: CASRTPGLEYEQYF

len: 13
d_gene: NA
v_gene: TRBV30
CDR3aa: CAWRKETNTEAFF

len: 14
d_gene: NA
v_gene: TRBV2
CDR3aa: CASSEQGATYEQYF

len: 13
d_gene: NA
v_gene: TRBV11-3
CDR3aa: CASSQRGHYGYTF

len: 16
d_gene: NA
v_gene: TRBV19
CDR3aa: CASSIGQVRSGNTIYF

len: 15
d_gene: TRBD2
v_gene: TRBV27
CDR3aa: CASSSLGTSVFEQYF

len: 14
d_gene: NA
v_gene: TRBV9
CDR3aa: CASSVPDRNNEQFF

len: 13
d_gene: TRBD1
v_gene: TRBV5-1
CDR3aa: CASSAGTGDGYTF

len: 15
d_gene: TRBD1
v_gene: TRBV19
CDR3aa: CASMVGQPNTGELFF

len: 15
d_gene: TRBD2
v_gene: TRBV5-4
CDR3aa: CASSLGRGASYEQYF

len: 16
d_gene: TRBD2
v_gene: TRBV10-3
CDR3aa: CAISDGGGAGEETQYF

len: 15
d_gene: NA
v_gene: TRBV7-2
CDR3aa: CASSLVGTPDNEQFF

len: 15
d_gene: TRBD2
v_gene: TRBV3-1/TRBV3-2
CDR3aa: CASSLLAGEGETQYF

len: 15
d_gene: NA
v_gene: TRBV18
CDR3aa: CASSPNGGNNSPLHF

len: 15
d_gene: NA
v_gene: TRBV7-9
CDR3aa: CASSLVGQNQETQYF

len: 17
d_gene: TRBD1
v_gene: TRBV6-2/TRBV6-3
CDR3aa: CASSSSIGQGLNYEQYF

len: 14
d_gene: TRBD1
v_gene: TRBV28
CDR3aa: CASRSTGGGTEAFF

len: 13
d_gene: TRBD2
v_gene: TRBV19
CDR3aa: CATASGGVNEQYF

len: 15
d_gene: TRBD2
v_gene: TRBV9
CDR3aa: CASSAEVAGAGELFF

len: 14
d_gene: NA
v_gene: TRBV5-1
CDR3aa: CASSLVRTANEQFF

len: 14
d_gene: TRBD1
v_gene: TRBV7-9
CDR3aa: CASSAGTGNQPQHF

len: 18
d_gene: NA
v_gene: TRBV6-1
CDR3aa: CASSETLLGLKGNSPLHF